This TCR beta chain was sequenced for a study of blood T cell repertoires in COVID-19 (dated by TCRdb to between 2020 and 2021). For context, the study as a whole: The collaborator samples originated in the United States, Italy and Spain and spanned the acute and convalescent phases of COVID-19. Where HLA class I and class II types were available, the types were taken from metadata supplied by the sample provider, not from assay-based typing. Samples were obtained from the ongoing ImmuneRACE study (first 160 participants) and from 1,200 or so subjects provided by 6 global collaborators. Sample metadata almost always included a de-identified subject ID, COVID-19 status, age in years and sex. The repertoires were released in a freely available public database intended as a resource for research on the immune response to SARS-CoV-2. The dataset comprised deeply sampled blood TCRbeta repertoires from subjects exposed to, actively infected with, or recovered from COVID-19. The prospective study material was composed of cDNA or gDNA derived from T cells, B-cell-depleted T cells, or PBMCs. General findings and caveats noted by the study authors: The amount of clinical and demographic metadata varied by source and participant and was provided uncurated.

The collaborating institutions used their own protocols to collect whole blood in K2EDTA tubes. For TCRbeta analysis, collaborator samples were shipped as frozen whole blood, as isolated PBMCs, or as DNA extracted from either sample type. The immunoSEQ Assay, a bias-controlled multiplex PCR, was used to amplify TCRbeta CDR3 regions from genomic DNA. Under the source paper's analysis protocol: Nucleated cell counts per sample were estimated from amplification of reference gene primers within the assay. To quantify the absolute abundance of each unique TCRbeta CDR3 rearrangement, sequence reads were collapsed and filtered. For each sample, productive Simpson clonality was calculated as the square root of Simpson's diversity index over productive rearrangements. TCRdb retrieved this table from immuneACCESS and kept in-frame rearrangements only. Not all clones are present; in checked studies, unresolved V genes account for under half, and no reason is known for the remainder. V, J and clone size are those of that table, while D and trimming were read from the DNA. A total of approximately 310,000 clones appear in this sample, around 87% of them only once. Of the sample, 1% is held by the ten largest clones.

As regards this clone: It lacks a known antigen. Qualities for individual bases were not recorded, and no much larger clone is one base off.

Reading from cysteine to phenylalanine, the CDR3 counts 15 amino acids. This entry keeps only the CDR3 DNA: 45 bases, framed from base 1. V loses 5 bases at its end and J loses 2 bases; junction bases beyond the gene matches: 8. Per the germline V gene (reference sequence), GTSNPN is the CDR1 and SVGIG is the CDR2. This clonotype originated in a man between 45 and 60 years old with active or convalescent COVID-19. In this chain, TRBV30 is recombined with TRBJ2-3; 9 middle bases align to TRBD2. Sequencing was performed on peripheral blood. At the DNA level, the sequence is TGTGCCTGGGGCGATCGCGGGAGGGACACAGATACGCAGTATTTT. Protein translation: CAWGDRGRDTDTQYF.